This T cell receptor (beta chain) stems from a study of CD4 T cell repertoires in COVID-19. On the study more broadly: Relabeled CFSE-low cells, IL-2-expanded for more than 9 days, met spikes from other coronaviruses. Findings and limits, study-wide: SARS-CoV and/or HKU1 spike cultures shared between roughly 6.5 and 28% of SARS-CoV-2 clonotypes. Two or all three memory subsets shared several highly expanded SARS-CoV-2-reactive clonotypes.

J was trimmed by 8 bases and V by 8 bases; bases with no gene match: 9. Germline CDR1 and CDR2: ENHRY and SYGVKD. This CDR3 comprises 13 residues. These patients had recovered from COVID-19 ranging mild to severe. Comments on this clone: Its antigen is unknown.

Using immunoSEQ multiplex PCR, the repertoire was profiled, and TCRdb retains in-frame clones only, with some absent. Of about 75,000 clones in the sample, 83% were seen once. This sample comprised CD4+ T cells from peripheral blood, obtained after recovery from COVID-19. The V and J genes are TRBV10-3 and TRBJ1-1; 9 bases line up with TRBD1. This clonotype was obtained from a human donor who had COVID-19. The CDR3, as DNA: TGTGCCATCGGGGGGAGGACAGGGGCGGAAGCTTTCTTT. Protein sequence: CAIGGRTGAEAFF.